This T cell receptor (beta chain) was documented in a study of long-term antiretroviral therapy in people with HIV. The assay used was immunoSEQ (version v3.0), run at survey level. Generated by immunoSEQ multiplex PCR, the TCRdb table keeps only in-frame clones and is missing some. The data hold tens of thousands of clones, with 80% to 85% observed a single time. Looked up from germline, CDR1 is MNHNY and CDR2 is SVGAGI (reference sequence). The V gene end was trimmed by 0 bases and the J gene end by 3 bases; junction bases not matched to a gene: 4. The CDR3 is 15 amino acids. The TCR was taken from a man aged 50-59 years with HIV. The sample was unsorted PBMCs, taken 0.4 years after starting antiretroviral therapy. The chain has TRBV6-6 and TRBJ1-1; TRBD1 agrees at 7 bases. CDR3 amino acids: CASSYSGTVDTEAFF. For the CDR3, the DNA is TGTGCCAGCAGTTACTCTGGGACAGTCGACACTGAAGCTTTCTTT.